This T cell receptor beta chain was observed in a study of cytomegalovirus exposure and HLA in healthy donors. Regarding the study as a whole: Accounts indicate the classifier identified cytomegalovirus status with strong specificity and sensitivity.

Remarks on this clone: What it binds is not known.

PCR employed 60 Vbeta and 13 Jbeta primers. Sequenced by immunoSEQ multiplex PCR; TCRdb stores in-frame clones only, minus some. In the table there are under 200,000 clones, 60% to 80% of which are singletons. V was trimmed by 5 bases and J by 5 bases, leaving 13 bases between them. The CDR3 totals 13 residues. Per germline, CDR1 SGHRS and CDR2 YFSETQ. V is TRBV5-1 and J is TRBJ1-1, with TRBD1 as a possible D gene (5 bases). The sequencing sample was made of PBMCs. The receptor was isolated from a male donor in good health and CMV-seronegative. The CDR3, as DNA: TGCGCCAGCAGACCTTCGACAGTTACTGAAGCTTTCTTT. It translates to CASRPSTVTEAFF.